Each of the 29 T cell receptor beta chains below was sequenced from the same sample in a study of somatic mutations in cytotoxic T cells in rheumatoid arthritis. TCRdb's copy holds only in-frame clones and misses some; the assay was immunoSEQ multiplex PCR. The repertoire consists of about 19,000 clones, with under 85% occurring once and the leading ten covering 9.5% to 12%. Sequencing input: CD8+ T cells sorted from blood. The origin of the receptors is a man between 18 and 35 years old with rheumatoid arthritis.

J is TRBJ2-1 and V is TRBV7-9, with TRBD1 matching over 7 bases. V dropped 6 bases and J dropped 3; count of bases not matched to a gene: 8. Looked up from germline, CDR1 is SEHNR and CDR2 is FQNEAQ (reference sequence). The CDR3 has 15 amino acids. CDR3 DNA sequence: TGTGCCAGCAGTCAACAGGGGTCGGGCTACAATGAGCAGTTCTTC. It specifies CASSQQGSGYNEQFF.

This clone was observed a single time. The chain is built from TRBV29-1 and TRBJ1-2, with a tentative D call TRBD1 (6 bases). Per germline, CDR1 SQVTM and CDR2 ANQGSEA. There are 17 residues in the CDR3. Deletions cut 2 bases from V and 2 bases from J, with 21 bases between. CDR3 in amino acids: CSVEPSALGQLNYGYTF. CDR3 DNA sequence: TGCAGCGTTGAACCGTCAGCCCTAGGACAGCTAAACTATGGCTACACCTTC. The variable domain in full, completed from reference TRBV29-1 and TRBJ1-2, reads SAVISQKPSRDICQRGTSLTIQCQVDSQVTMMFWYRQQPGQSLTLIATANQGSEATYESGFVIDKFPISRPNLTFSTLTVSNMSPEDSSIYLCSVEPSALGQLNYGYTFGSGTRLTVV.

A single count supports this clone. This chain links TRBV5-1 with TRBJ2-3; 9 positions agree with TRBD1. The CDR3 has 15 residues. V shed 4 bases, J shed 2 bases, and the junction held 5 bases outside the gene matches. The germline V gene encodes CDR1 SGHRS and CDR2 YFSETQ. Written as DNA, the CDR3 is TGCGCCAGCAGCGCGCGGACAGGGGACACAGATACGCAGTATTTT. Translating it yields CASSARTGDTDTQYF.

This clone was detected only once. The CDR3 DNA follows: TGTGCCAGCAGTGAACTGAACAGGGAAGAAAAACTGTTTTTT. The encoded protein is CASSELNREEKLFF. The chain combines TRBV6-1 with TRBJ1-4, with D maybe TRBD1 (6 bases). The germline gives CDR1 MNHNS, CDR2 SASEGT. The CDR3 length is 14 residues. Trimming shortened V by 2 bases and J by 8 bases, and 12 bases separated the two germline ends.

This chain connects TRBV6-1 to TRBJ2-7, with D maybe TRBD2 (6 bases). The CDR3 totals 18 residues. Germline V gene lookup returns CDR1 MNHNS and CDR2 SASEGT. Trimming took off 2 bases at V and 4 bases at J, with 24 bases between the two ends. CDR3 residues: CASSELSLAETRYYEQYF. The CDR3 DNA follows: TGTGCCAGCAGTGAACTTTCTTTAGCGGAAACGAGATATTACGAGCAGTACTTC.

This sequence joins TRBV4-3 and TRBJ1-4; D gene uncertain. The CDR3 is made up of 15 amino acids. The V gene lost 0 bases and the J gene lost 5 bases, with 10 bases spanning the gap. Germline V gene sequence: CDR1 LGHNA, CDR2 YSLEER. This CDR3 is CASSQEYSFNEKLFF. The CDR3 DNA sequence: TGCGCCAGCAGCCAAGAGTACAGCTTCAATGAAAAACTGTTTTTT.

This clone has more than one count but fewer than ten. The chain links TRBV6-5 to TRBJ2-7; no clear D. The V gene's germline CDR1 is MNHEY and CDR2 SVGAGI. The ends were cut back, 7 bases at V and 7 bases at J, with 11 bases in the middle. The CDR3 sequence is 11 residues long. The CDR3: CASIGCKEQYF. In DNA, the CDR3 is TGTGCCAGCATTGGGTGCAAGGAGCAGTACTTC.

In its sample, this clone was seen once. This chain connects TRBV19 to TRBJ1-2, with unresolved D. CDR1 is LNHDA and CDR2 is SQIVND in the germline V gene (reference sequence). V lost 3 bases to trimming and J lost 1 base, with 12 bases between them. The CDR3 contains 15 residues. The DNA of the CDR3 is TGTGCCAGTAGTATCGGAACGGCAAATAACTATGGCTACACCTTC. This encodes CASSIGTANNYGYTF. Full variable domain (remainder filled in from reference TRBV19 and TRBJ1-2): DGGITQSPKYLFRKEGQNVTLSCEQNLNHDAMYWYRQDPGQGLRLIYYSQIVNDFQKGDIAEGYSVSREKKESFPLTVTSAQKNPTAFYLCASSIGTANNYGYTFGSGTRLTVV.

The chain employs TRBV4-1 and TRBJ2-7; D is undetermined. The CDR3 has 16 amino acids. V was pared by 1 base and J by 3 bases, with 16 bases between. CDR1 MGHRA and CDR2 YSYEKL come from the germline V gene. CDR3 sequence: CASSQGGRRTIYEQYF. CDR3 nucleotides: TGCGCCAGCAGCCAAGGTGGGCGGCGAACTATCTACGAGCAGTACTTC.

J is TRBJ2-5 and V is TRBV5-5; tentatively, D is TRBD2 (5 bases). V was cut by 5 bases and J by 5 bases, with 16 bases left in between. Germline loops: CDR1 SGHKS, CDR2 YYEKEE (reference sequence). This CDR3 is built from 14 residues. CDR3 DNA sequence: TGTGCCAGCAGTTCTCATAGCGTGCTCGAGACCCAGTACTTC. It translates to CASSSHSVLETQYF.

The sample holds one count of this clone. The chain has TRBV6-4 and TRBJ1-1; TRBD1 aligns across 11 bases. Losses at the gene ends were 6 bases for V and 4 bases for J; bases not matched to a gene: 7. In germline, CDR1 is MRHNA, CDR2 SNTAGT. This CDR3 spans 15 amino acids. CDR3 nucleotide sequence: TGTGCCAGCAGCCGGGACAGGGGGTTAGGCACTGAAGCTTTCTTT. Amino acid sequence: CASSRDRGLGTEAFF.

The chain employs TRBV6-5 and TRBJ2-1; weak D call: TRBD2 (5 bases). The CDR3 extends over 14 amino acids. Germline lookup yields CDR1 MNHEY and CDR2 SVGAGI. Trimming shortened V by 7 bases and J by 1 base, and 11 bases separated the two germline ends. CDR3: CASMIGSSYNEQFF. In DNA form, the CDR3 reads TGTGCCAGCATGATAGGGAGTTCCTACAATGAGCAGTTCTTC.

J is TRBJ2-7 and V is TRBV19; 9 bases are a match to TRBD2. There are 14 residues in the CDR3. The V and J ends lost 5 bases and 3 bases, in that order; junction bases with no gene match: 5. The germline gives CDR1 LNHDA, CDR2 SQIVND (reference sequence). The CDR3 region is CASSSLAGIYEQYF. CDR3 nucleotides: TGTGCCAGTAGTTCCCTAGCGGGGATCTACGAGCAGTACTTC.

The chain combines TRBV25-1 with TRBJ1-2; D may be TRBD1 (6 bases). The ends were cut back, 3 bases at V and 4 bases at J, with 12 bases in the middle. From germline, CDR1 is MGHDK and CDR2 SYGVNS. This CDR3 contains 14 residues. The CDR3 region is CASSDLGQFYGYTF. CDR3 nucleotides: TGTGCCAGCAGTGACCTCGGACAGTTCTATGGCTACACCTTC.

The chain recombines TRBV4-3 with TRBJ1-5; D is unclear. This CDR3 region has 15 residues. The V gene lost 0 bases and the J gene lost 3 bases, with 9 bases spanning the gap. The germline gives CDR1 LGHNA, CDR2 YSLEER. The CDR3 is CASSQDRSYNQPQHF. The CDR3 DNA follows: TGCGCCAGCAGCCAAGATAGGTCTTACAATCAGCCCCAGCATTTT.

This clone occurred a few times. This sequence joins TRBV5-4 and TRBJ2-7, with TRBD1 as a possible D gene (6 bases). Germline CDR1 and CDR2: SGHNT and YYREEE (reference sequence). The CDR3 runs 17 residues. V dropped 5 bases and J dropped 0 bases, with 21 bases sitting between them. CDR3 bases: TGTGCCAGCAGTCAGGGCGCACAGGGCTTAAGCTCCTACGAGCAGTACTTC. This translates into CASSQGAQGLSSYEQYF.

This chain uses TRBV30 with TRBJ2-3; unclear D gene. Trimming pared 7 bases from V and 6 bases from J, leaving 23 bases between. Germline V lookup: CDR1 GTSNPN, CDR2 SVGIG (reference sequence). This CDR3 contains 15 residues. CDR3 coding DNA: TGTGCCTTCTCATCACCGGAGACTTATTTGGATACGCAGTATTTT. Protein product: CAFSSPETYLDTQYF.

For the CDR3, the DNA is TGTGCCAGCAGCTTAGCGGCAGCGAACACTGAAGCTTTCTTT. This translates into CASSLAAANTEAFF. The chain employs TRBV7-9 and TRBJ1-1; D unresolved. Germline V gene lookup returns CDR1 SEHNR and CDR2 FQNEAQ (reference sequence). The V end was cut by 0 bases, the J end by 1 base, with 6 bases between. The CDR3 is 14 residues long.

The V and J genes are TRBV19 and TRBJ2-7; possible D gene TRBD2, 6 bases. The CDR3 contains 15 residues. The V end lost 3 bases, the J end lost 4 bases, and 16 bases lay between the germline ends. Germline V gives CDR1 LNHDA, CDR2 SQIVND (reference sequence). CDR3 nucleotides: TGTGCCAGTAGTATCACGGCGGGGTTTCGGTACGAGCAGTACTTC. Protein: CASSITAGFRYEQYF.

The chain employs TRBV5-4 and TRBJ1-2, with D possibly TRBD1 on 5 matching bases. CDR1 SGHNT and CDR2 YYREEE come from the germline V gene (reference sequence). Trimming cost V 2 bases and J 7 bases, with 15 bases left between them. The CDR3 covers 14 residues. The CDR3 here is CASSLDSLTVGYTF. In DNA form, the CDR3 reads TGTGCCAGCAGCTTAGACAGCCTGACTGTTGGCTACACCTTC.

The chain carries TRBV9 and TRBJ2-1; TRBD2 aligns across 8 bases. This CDR3 has 18 residues. Unmatched junction bases numbered 14, after V lost 4 bases and J lost 2 bases. In germline, CDR1 is SGDLS, CDR2 YYNGEE. DNA for the CDR3: TGTGCCAGCAGCTTACTAGCCGGCGGGGGGCTTACCTACAATGAGCAGTTCTTC. Translation: CASSLLAGGGLTYNEQFF.

The chain links TRBV6-6 to TRBJ2-2; D remains unclear. The CDR3 length is 15 residues. Germline-derived CDR1 and CDR2 are MNHNY and SVGAGI (reference sequence). V was cut by 4 bases and J by 0 bases, with 9 bases left in between. The CDR3 nucleotides are TGTGCCAGCAGTTCAGTGGGGTCGAACACCGGGGAGCTGTTTTTT. This encodes CASSSVGSNTGELFF.

The rearrangement links TRBV7-9 to TRBJ2-7, with D perhaps matching TRBD1 or TRBD2 (5 bases each). The germline V gene has CDR1 SEHNR and CDR2 FQNEAQ (reference sequence). CDR3 size: 16 residues. V lost 5 bases and J lost 5, with 22 bases in between. CDR3 coding DNA: TGTGCCAGCAGCAAAAGAGGGGCCACGGAATTAAACGAGCAGTACTTC. Its translation: CASSKRGATELNEQYF.

The V and J genes are TRBV5-1 and TRBJ2-3, with 10 nucleotides matching TRBD1. Germline trimming cut 0 bases from V and 6 bases from J; bases unmatched to any gene: 4. The CDR3 has 15 residues. Germline assignment: CDR1 SGHRS and CDR2 YFSETQ. The CDR3, as DNA: TGCGCCAGCAGCTTGGAGGGACAGGGGTCGGATACGCAGTATTTT. Amino acids: CASSLEGQGSDTQYF.

The chain employs TRBV5-1 and TRBJ2-1, with D maybe TRBD2 (6 bases). This CDR3 spans 14 amino acids. Germline V gives CDR1 SGHRS, CDR2 YFSETQ. V was clipped by 2 bases and J by 5 bases, with 11 bases between them. CDR3: CASSFPSEHNEQFF. The CDR3 coding sequence is TGCGCCAGCAGCTTCCCTAGCGAGCACAATGAGCAGTTCTTC.

The chain has TRBV28 and TRBJ1-4, with 7 positions matching TRBD1. Germline values: CDR1 MDHEN, CDR2 SYDVKM. The CDR3 sequence is 13 residues long. V lost 6 bases, J lost 8 bases, and 6 bases stayed unmatched. The CDR3 region is CASRYRGYEKLFF. The CDR3 region has the DNA TGTGCCAGCAGGTACAGGGGCTACGAAAAACTGTTTTTT. Filled out from reference TRBV28 and TRBJ1-4, the complete variable domain reads DVKVTQSSRYLVKRTGEKVFLECVQDMDHENMFWYRQDPGLGLRLIYFSYDVKMKEKGDIPEGYSVSREKKERFSLILESASTNQTSMYLCASRYRGYEKLFFGSGTQLSVL.

This clone was seen a single time. J is TRBJ2-5 and V is TRBV5-4; 7 positions agree with TRBD2. Losses at the gene ends were 2 bases for V and 3 bases for J; bases not matched to a gene: 4. The CDR3 covers 14 residues. Germline V CDR1 and CDR2: SGHNT, YYREEE (reference sequence). The CDR3 DNA reads TGTGCCAGCAGCTTCTGGACTAGAGAAGAGACCCAGTACTTC. It encodes CASSFWTREETQYF.

V usage is TRBV7-9 and J usage is TRBJ2-1, with D possibly matching TRBD2 (6 bases). The V gene's germline CDR1 is SEHNR and CDR2 FQNEAQ (reference sequence). The CDR3 length is 15 residues. Trimming pared 5 bases from V and 7 bases from J, leaving 18 bases between. In DNA, the CDR3 is TGTGCCAGCAGCCTAAGCGGGTTTCAGGCTAATGAGCAGTTCTTC. It encodes CASSLSGFQANEQFF.

This clone was found a few times. The J gene is TRBJ1-5, the V gene TRBV27; 7 bases match TRBD1. The ends lost 2 bases at V and 4 bases at J; junction bases unmatched: 2. This CDR3 is built from 14 residues. Germline CDR1 and CDR2: MNHEY and SMNVEV (reference sequence). This CDR3 is CASSLRQGNQPQHF. For the CDR3, the DNA is TGTGCCAGCAGTTTAAGACAGGGTAATCAGCCCCAGCATTTT.